This T cell receptor (beta chain) was captured in a study of T cell responses to AZD1222 COVID-19 vaccine. To note about this clone: What it binds is unknown.

Second-dose timings of about 4 or about 12 weeks were pooled. J lost 9 bases, V lost 2 bases, and 12 bases had no gene match. Germline V CDR1 and CDR2: MDHEN, SYDVKM. This CDR3 has 16 residues. Clones were read by immunoSEQ multiplex PCR, and TCRdb kept only the in-frame ones, dropping some. The data show 180,000 or so clones, about 93% seen once. Study conclusions and caveats: Reportedly, nearly half of unique spike TCRs recognized epitopes outside B.1.351/B.1.1.7 mutations.

The chain recombines TRBV28 with TRBJ1-5; 8 nucleotides line up with TRBD1. The material was peripheral blood, obtained 28 days after the second AZD1222 dose. The sequence came from an adult who received the AZD1222 COVID-19 vaccine. Here the CDR3 DNA reads TGTGCCAGCAGTTTACCCCCCGGACAGGGTAGGATGCCCCAGCATTTT. Its translation is CASSLPPGQGRMPQHF. Full variable domain (outside the CDR3, taken from reference TRBV28 and TRBJ1-5): DVKVTQSSRYLVKRTGEKVFLECVQDMDHENMFWYRQDPGLGLRLIYFSYDVKMKEKGDIPEGYSVSREKKERFSLILESASTNQTSMYLCASSLPPGQGRMPQHFGDGTRLSIL.